This T cell receptor (beta chain) derives from a study of blood T cell repertoires in COVID-19. Whole-study context: Collection of acute and convalescent COVID-19 samples took place in the United States, Italy and Spain. T cells, B-cell-depleted T cells, or PBMCs supplied cDNA or gDNA.

The authors' processing: Reference gene primer amplification in the assay estimated nucleated cell counts. Some clones are missing from TCRdb's copy, which holds only in-frame ones; the method was immunoSEQ multiplex PCR. The DNA was the basis for D and trimming; V, J and clone size are from that table. The table shows a few hundred thousand clones, with just over 85% occurring only once. The CDR3 is 13 amino acids. The V gene's germline CDR1 is SGHVS and CDR2 FNYEAQ. V was shortened by 5 bases and J by 3 bases, with 10 bases between the two germline ends. This clone was counted a single time. V gene TRBV7-6 combines with J gene TRBJ1-1, with D possibly being TRBD1 (5 bases). Sequences were obtained from peripheral blood. The clonotype originates from an elderly man with acute or convalescent COVID-19. The chain's CDR3 is CASSLQAYTEAFF. The CDR3 DNA reads TGTGCCAGCAGCCTACAGGCATACACTGAAGCTTTCTTT.